This T cell receptor beta chain was sequenced for a study of beta chain features in type 1 diabetes. At the level of the study: All samples together contributed around 100,000,000 sorted cells for examination.

Study conclusions and caveats: For Type 1 diabetes patients, all four CD4+ subsets carried TCRB CDR3s that were moderately but significantly shorter.

The CDR3 runs 17 residues. CDR1 is SGHRS, CDR2 YFSETQ, per germline. Trimming removed 4 bases from V and 4 bases from J, with 20 bases in between. As to this clone: Its target is unknown.

The sequenced template was cDNA made from the entire isolated RNA. Assay: immunoSEQ multiplex PCR; the TCRdb copy retains only in-frame clones and omits some. This table has under 300,000 clones, about 15% appearing once. Central memory, naive, regulatory and stem cell-like memory CD4+ cells were sorted by CD45RO/CCR7/CD25/CD127/CD95/CD27. The source of this sequence is a man aged 25 to 40 with type 1 diabetes. Sequencing was done on a sample of naive CD4+ T cells from blood. The gene calls are TRBV5-1 and TRBJ2-2; D is possibly TRBD2 (5 bases). In DNA form, the CDR3 reads TGCGCCAGCAGCAGGGATCCTGCCGGGGAAAGCACCGGGGAGCTGTTTTTT. It is translated as CASSRDPAGESTGELFF.